This T cell receptor beta chain was obtained from a study of control samples from healthy donors and cancer patients. The V end lost 1 base, the J end lost 1 base, and 10 bases lay between the germline ends. The CDR3 is made up of 16 amino acids. Germline lookup yields CDR1 MNHNS and CDR2 SASEGT. The data were produced by immunoSEQ multiplex PCR, yet TCRdb's version contains in-frame clones alone and is incomplete. The table lists about 50,000 clones, around nine tenths of them singletons. The sequenced sample was PBMCs. This receptor was obtained from a man aged 50 or older with head and neck cancer. V and J are TRBV6-1 and TRBJ2-2, with D hard to call. CDR3 loop: CASSEGLNKNTGELFF. The DNA for the CDR3 is TGTGCCAGCAGTGAAGGTTTAAACAAGAACACCGGGGAGCTGTTTTTT.